This T cell receptor (beta chain) was captured by sequencing in a study of blood T cell repertoires in COVID-19. Across the whole study: Spain, Italy and the United States supplied samples that represented acute and convalescent COVID-19. Sample material is recorded as cDNA or gDNA derived from T cells, B-cell-depleted T cells, or PBMCs.

The protocol was immunoSEQ multiplex PCR, while the TCRdb copy is restricted to in-frame clones and leaves out a portion. The sample lists about 210,000 clones; more than 65% were seen once. Trimming cost V 4 bases and J 7 bases; bases outside gene matches: 14. Per the germline V gene, CDR1 is SNHLY and CDR2 is FYNNEI. This CDR3 is built from 16 residues. The sample taken for sequencing was peripheral blood. This chain joins TRBV2 and TRBJ2-7, with 9 positions matching TRBD2. The TCR sequence derives from a man aged 50 to 59 with active or convalescent COVID-19. As DNA, the CDR3 is TGTGCCAGCAGTGTCTCATTTTTAGCGGGAGCAAGTGAGCAGTACTTC. It translates to CASSVSFLAGASEQYF.